A single sample is the source of the 26 T cell receptor beta chains below, sequenced in a study of control samples from healthy donors and cancer patients (dated by TCRdb to about 2020). Receptor libraries were prepared by the immunoSEQ multiplex PCR assay. Entries here come from immuneACCESS through TCRdb and include only in-frame sequences with V and J called. Some clones fail to appear in such tables; in the studies checked, an unresolved V gene covers under half of the shortfall, and the cause of the remainder is unknown. This sample's records show about 190,000 clones. Less than 2.5% of the sample goes to the ten largest clones. Sequenced input: blood. All receptors derive from a woman in her 30s in good health.

The chain combines TRBV10-3 with TRBJ2-7; the match to TRBD2 covers 9 bases. The ends lost 6 bases at V and 3 bases at J; junction bases unmatched: 6. Germline V gene sequence: CDR1 ENHRY, CDR2 SYGVKD. The length of the CDR3 is 14 residues. This chain's CDR3 is CAIRPSGVSYEQYF. CDR3 nucleotide sequence: TGTGCCATCAGGCCTAGCGGGGTGAGCTACGAGCAGTACTTC.

The J gene is TRBJ1-2, the V gene TRBV28, with D unresolved. The V and J ends lost 3 bases and 3 bases respectively, with 8 bases between them. The CDR3 has 13 amino acids. The germline CDR1 and CDR2 sequences are MDHEN and SYDVKM. As DNA, the CDR3 is TGTGCCAGCAGTTTGCCGGGGTACTATGGCTACACCTTC. This translates into CASSLPGYYGYTF.

V is TRBV4-1 and J is TRBJ1-5; perhaps TRBD1 as D (5 bases). The CDR3 has 16 residues. Trimming left V 3 bases short and J 1 base short, with 13 bases between. Germline V gene sequence: CDR1 MGHRA, CDR2 YSYEKL. The CDR3 loop reads CASSQGPGLSNQPQHF. In DNA, the CDR3 is TGCGCCAGCAGCCAGGGGCCGGGTCTAAGCAATCAGCCCCAGCATTTT.

The rearrangement links TRBV27 to TRBJ1-5; 7 nucleotides match TRBD1. The CDR3 is 16 amino acids. J gave up 1 base and V 4 bases, and 7 bases lay outside the gene matches. CDR1 is MNHEY and CDR2 is SMNVEV in the germline V gene (reference sequence). CDR3 in DNA: TGTGCCAGCAGTTCACGGACAGGACGAAGCAATCAGCCCCAGCATTTT. Its translation: CASSSRTGRSNQPQHF.

The chain carries TRBV5-1 and TRBJ1-4; no definite D call. The V end lost 2 bases, the J end lost 2 bases, and 7 bases lay between the germline ends. The CDR3 consists of 14 residues. Germline V gene data show CDR1 as SGHRS and CDR2 as YFSETQ. The CDR3 reads CASSLGRTNEKLFF. Written as DNA, the CDR3 is TGCGCCAGCAGCTTAGGACGGACTAATGAAAAACTGTTTTTT.

The V call is TRBV12-3 or TRBV12-4, the J call TRBJ2-7; D may match TRBD1 or TRBD2 (5 bases each). The CDR3 extends over 12 amino acids. Trimming stripped 5 bases from V and 12 bases from J, with 17 bases between. The CDR3 loop is CASSRTRDRRYF. The CDR3 DNA reads TGTGCCAGCAGTCGGACAAGGGACCGGAGGTACTTC.

As to this clone: Distinct nucleotide sequences in the sample also encode this CDR3. This chain joins TRBV9 and TRBJ1-2; the D is unclear. The germline V gene encodes CDR1 SGDLS and CDR2 YYNGEE. With 2 bases removed from V and 2 bases from J, the gap between germline ends came to 4 bases. This CDR3 region has 12 residues. The CDR3 reads CASSVGNYGYTF. CDR3 in DNA: TGTGCCAGCAGCGTTGGAAACTATGGCTACACCTTC.

The chain recombines TRBV10-3 with TRBJ1-2, with 8 positions matching TRBD1. This CDR3 has 18 amino acids. V trimming: 11 bases; J trimming: 6 bases; junction bases outside the gene matches: 26. CDR1 and CDR2 from the germline V gene are ENHRY and SYGVKD. The CDR3 region is CAAKPSSGQEDGGNGYTF. The DNA of the CDR3 is TGTGCCGCCAAGCCTTCCTCGGGACAGGAGGATGGGGGCAATGGCTACACCTTC.

This chain connects TRBV4-1 to TRBJ1-2, with a possible D match to TRBD1 (5 bases). V was clipped by 0 bases and J by 4 bases, with 15 bases between them. CDR1 is MGHRA, CDR2 YSYEKL, per germline. This CDR3 is 16 amino acids long. The CDR3 bases are TGCGCCAGCAGCCAAGATCGGGCTAGGGACGGCTATGGCTACACCTTC. Its protein product is CASSQDRARDGYGYTF.

J is TRBJ1-1 and V is TRBV5-6, with TRBD1 as a possible D gene (5 bases). The germline V gene encodes CDR1 SGHDT and CDR2 YYEEEE. V was shortened by 4 bases and J by 5 bases, with 6 bases between the two germline ends. The CDR3 spans 11 residues. CDR3 loop: CASSQGTEAFF. The CDR3 region has the DNA TGTGCCAGCAGCCAGGGAACTGAAGCTTTCTTT.

The CDR3 here is CASSFEANNSPLHF. DNA for the CDR3: TGCGCCAGCAGCTTCGAGGCTAATAATTCACCCCTCCACTTT. The chain has TRBV5-1 and TRBJ1-6; D is ambiguous. Germline V gene sequence: CDR1 SGHRS, CDR2 YFSETQ. CDR3 size: 14 residues. V was cut by 2 bases and J by 5 bases, with 8 bases left in between.

This chain connects TRBV5-6 to TRBJ1-6; D not certain. V lost 4 bases and J 10 bases, leaving 21 bases between the germline ends. Per germline, CDR1 SGHDT and CDR2 YYEEEE. The CDR3 covers 16 residues. The CDR3 region has the DNA TGTGCCAGCAGCCCCAGAGACCTGTTACGGAGCTCACCCCTCCACTTT. The encoded protein is CASSPRDLLRSSPLHF.

As concerns this clone: Mismatch with germline at one junction end may stem from a read error. The chain carries TRBV29-1 and TRBJ1-2, with D unclear. CDR1 SQVTM and CDR2 ANQGSEA come from the germline V gene. The CDR3 is 13 residues long. The CDR3 DNA sequence: TGCAGCGTCGAAGTTGGCCGAGTCGGGGGCTACACCTTC. It is translated as CSVEVGRVGGYTF. Using reference TRBV29-1 and TRBJ1-2 for the parts outside the CDR3, the full variable domain is SAVISQKPSRDICQRGTSLTIQCQVDSQVTMMFWYRQQPGQSLTLIATANQGSEATYESGFVIDKFPISRPNLTFSTLTVSNMSPEDSSIYLCSVEVGRVGGYTFGSGTRLTVV.

The V and J genes are TRBV12-3 or TRBV12-4 and TRBJ1-2; 7 positions match TRBD1. CDR3 length equals 13 residues. With 3 bases clipped from V and 7 bases from J, the junction kept 5 bases outside the gene matches. CDR3 nucleotide sequence: TGTGCCAGCAGTTTGAGGGGGCTACCTGGCTACACCTTC. Amino acids: CASSLRGLPGYTF.

The J gene is TRBJ1-4, the V gene TRBV7-8; D gene uncertain. Germline V gene data show CDR1 as SGHVS and CDR2 as FQNEAQ. The CDR3 covers 13 residues. V shed 7 bases and J shed 5 bases, with 11 bases lying between them. CDR3 in amino acids: CASTGPLNEKLFF. CDR3 sequence (DNA): TGTGCCAGCACCGGACCCCTGAATGAAAAACTGTTTTTT.

The chain is built from TRBV5-4 and TRBJ1-2; D is ambiguous. Germline CDR1 and CDR2: SGHNT and YYREEE (reference sequence). This CDR3 has 13 residues. Trimming removed 3 bases from V and 1 base from J, with 7 bases in between. This CDR3 is CASSSDGNYGYTF. DNA of the CDR3: TGTGCCAGCAGCTCGGACGGTAACTATGGCTACACCTTC.

The chain carries TRBV5-5 and TRBJ2-1; 8 positions agree with TRBD2. Germline CDR1 SGHKS, CDR2 YYEKEE (reference sequence). The CDR3 covers 14 residues. J lost 10 bases, V lost 4 bases, and 10 bases had no gene match. CDR3 bases: TGTGCCAGCAGCCTCCTCCCTTTAGCGGGAGAGCAGTTCTTC. Translation gives CASSLLPLAGEQFF.

This chain connects TRBV4-1 to TRBJ2-1, with 10 nucleotides matching TRBD2. Unmatched junction bases numbered 11, after V lost 0 bases and J lost 6 bases. Germline values: CDR1 MGHRA, CDR2 YSYEKL. This CDR3 has 18 residues. DNA of the CDR3: TGCGCCAGCAGCCAAGACCCTAGAGCGGGGGGGCGTCCCAATGAGCAGTTCTTC. This sequence encodes CASSQDPRAGGRPNEQFF.

The chain links TRBV4-1 to TRBJ1-1; weak D call: TRBD1 (6 bases). The CDR3 is 18 amino acids. V was clipped by 1 base and J by 1 base, with 19 bases between them. Germline loops: CDR1 MGHRA, CDR2 YSYEKL. CDR3 sequence reads: CASSQGLLGHNGNTEAFF. In nucleotides, the CDR3 is TGCGCCAGCAGCCAAGGCCTTCTGGGACACAATGGGAACACTGAAGCTTTCTTT.

The genes are TRBV18 and TRBJ1-4, with 7 bases identical to TRBD1. This CDR3 contains 14 residues. CDR1 and CDR2 (germline): KGHSH, LQKENI. With V trimmed by 2 bases and J by 8 bases, 5 bases remained unmatched. The CDR3 here is CASSPDRAGEKLFF. CDR3 sequence (DNA): TGTGCCAGCTCACCAGACAGGGCTGGGGAAAAACTGTTTTTT.

J is TRBJ2-7 and V is TRBV7-6; D not resolved. The germline V and J ends were trimmed by 3 bases and 2 bases, with 23 bases remaining between them. Germline CDR1 reads SGHVS; CDR2 reads FNYEAQ. The CDR3 contains 18 residues. The CDR3 DNA sequence: TGTGCCAGCAGCTTTAAACGGTACCACCTACCGAACCCCTACGAGCAGTACTTC. Translating it yields CASSFKRYHLPNPYEQYF.

V usage is TRBV6-5 and J usage is TRBJ1-2; maybe TRBD1 (6 bases). Germline V gives CDR1 MNHEY, CDR2 SVGAGI. The CDR3 sequence is 15 residues long. V was pared by 7 bases and J by 6 bases, with 21 bases between. The CDR3 here is CASTLRPTGRHGYTF. Here the CDR3 DNA reads TGTGCCAGCACCTTACGCCCTACAGGGAGGCATGGCTACACCTTC.

The V gene is TRBV21-1, the J gene TRBJ1-6; TRBD1, as called in the table, went unchecked against the DNA. TRBV21-1 is a listed pseudogene. This CDR3 is built from 18 residues. CDR3 region: CASSNRDRGKGDNSPLHF. The CDR3 DNA reads as TGTGCCAGCAGCAACCGGGACAGGGGAAAGGGGGATAATTCACCCCTCCACTTT.

The CDR3 DNA reads TGTGCCAGCAGTCGGGACAGGGTCCCCTACGAGCAGTACTTC. Protein sequence: CASSRDRVPYEQYF. The chain employs TRBV6-5 and TRBJ2-7; 9 positions agree with TRBD1. From germline, CDR1 is MNHEY and CDR2 SVGAGI. V lost 5 bases to trimming and J lost 2 bases; unmatched junction nucleotides: 4. The CDR3 is 14 amino acids.

The J gene is TRBJ2-2, the V gene TRBV10-3, with 7 bases lining up with TRBD1. Germline loops: CDR1 ENHRY, CDR2 SYGVKD. There are 16 residues in the CDR3. J lost 3 bases, V lost 5 bases, and 9 bases had no gene match. DNA for the CDR3: TGTGCCATCAGTCCAGGGGGAAAGGGGGACACCGGGGAGCTGTTTTTT. Protein product: CAISPGGKGDTGELFF.

Concerning this clone: Germline is not matched at one junction end, which may reflect a read error. This sequence joins TRBV11-2 and TRBJ2-7, with TRBD2 as a possible D gene (6 bases). This CDR3 has 14 residues. From germline, CDR1 is SGHAT and CDR2 FQNNGV. CDR3 DNA sequence: TGTGCCAGCACCTTAAGGACCGCGGGGTACGAGCAGTACTTC. It encodes CASTLRTAGYEQYF.